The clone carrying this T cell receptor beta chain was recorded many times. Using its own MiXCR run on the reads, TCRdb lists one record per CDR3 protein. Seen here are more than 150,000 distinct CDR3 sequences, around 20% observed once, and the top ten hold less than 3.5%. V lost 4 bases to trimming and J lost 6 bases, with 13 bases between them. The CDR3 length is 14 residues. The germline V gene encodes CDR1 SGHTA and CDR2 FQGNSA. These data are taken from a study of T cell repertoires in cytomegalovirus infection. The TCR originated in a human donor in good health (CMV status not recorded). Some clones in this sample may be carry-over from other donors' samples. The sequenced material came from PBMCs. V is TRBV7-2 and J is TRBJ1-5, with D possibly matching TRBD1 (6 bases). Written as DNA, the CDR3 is TGTGCCAGCAGCTCCCGAGGGGGGGTTCAGCCCCAGCATTTT. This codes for CASSSRGGVQPQHF. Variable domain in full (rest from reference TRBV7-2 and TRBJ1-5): GAGVSQSPSNKVTEKGKDVELRCDPISGHTALYWYRQSLGQGLEFLIYFQGNSAPDKSGLPSDRFSAERTGGSVSTLTIQRTQQEDSAVYLCASSSRGGVQPQHFGDGTRLSIL.